Each of the 29 T cell receptor beta chains below was sequenced from the same sample in a study of blood T cells in healthy people across ages (dated by TCRdb to between 2014 and 2016). Library preparation was by 5' RACE. The second PCR ran for roughly 6 to 11 cycles and used a J-beta primer mix along with a sample-barcoded 5' primer. Starting from the raw public reads, TCRdb applied fastp trimming at Q25, assembled clones with MiXCR and retained in-frame beta chains. CDR3 protein duplicates are merged, each entry listing the most common genes and DNA. The table for this sample lists fewer than 2 million distinct CDR3 sequences; roughly 43% of them were counted only once. More than 20% of the sample is in the top ten clones. The sample consisted of blood. These receptors came from a human donor in good health.

In its sample, this clonotype was seen a few times. The V and J genes are TRBV6-2 or TRBV6-3 and TRBJ2-7; D unresolved. The length of the CDR3 is 14 residues. Germline CDR1 is MNHEY and CDR2 is SVGEGT. V was trimmed by 5 bases and J by 0 bases, leaving 11 bases between them. The CDR3 protein is CASSRPPSSYEQYF. CDR3 coding DNA: TGTGCCAGCAGTAGGCCACCCAGCTCCTACGAGCAGTACTTC.

This clonotype turned up a few times. The chain uses TRBV5-1 and TRBJ1-4; no reliable D call. CDR3 length: 14 residues. Germline V gene data show CDR1 as SGHRS and CDR2 as YFSETQ. Between the trimmed V and J ends, which lost 1 base and 2 bases, there was a span of 6 bases. The CDR3 sequence is CASSLKSTNEKLFF. The CDR3 DNA sequence: TGCGCCAGCAGCTTGAAGTCTACTAATGAAAAACTGTTTTTT.

This rearrangement joins TRBV5-1 to TRBJ2-4; 7 nucleotides match TRBD1. The end of the DNA is better explained by TRBJ2-7, so the J call may be wrong. CDR1 and CDR2 from the germline V gene are SGHRS and YFSETQ. CDR3 length: 13 residues. The chain's CDR3 is CASGTGTDYEQYF. The DNA for the CDR3 is TGCGCCAGCGGGACCGGGACAGACTACGAGCAGTACTTC.

This clonotype came up a few times. The chain links TRBV29-1 to TRBJ2-3; a possible D gene is TRBD2 (6 bases). Germline lookup yields CDR1 SQVTM and CDR2 ANQGSEA. V gave up 5 bases and J gave up 2 bases, with 11 bases separating them. The CDR3 has 13 amino acids. The CDR3 region is CSVTRGTTDTQYF. CDR3 DNA sequence: TGCAGCGTTACGCGGGGAACCACAGATACGCAGTATTTT.

This clonotype was found a few times. This sequence joins TRBV6-5 and TRBJ1-2; the D is unclear. V shed 5 bases and J shed 10 bases, with 11 bases lying between them. CDR3 length: 11 amino acids. In germline, CDR1 is MNHEY, CDR2 SVGAGI. The CDR3: CASSQGPYYTF. CDR3 sequence (DNA): TGTGCCAGCAGTCAAGGGCCTTACTACACCTTC.

The V call is TRBV20-1, the J call TRBJ2-1, with D possibly matching TRBD1 (6 bases). The V end lost 7 bases, the J end lost 2 bases, and 21 bases lay between the germline ends. Germline assignment: CDR1 DFQATT and CDR2 SNEGSKA (reference sequence). This CDR3 has 16 residues. DNA of the CDR3: TGCAGTGTTGAGGGACAACTCTCACCCACCTACAATGAGCAGTTCTTC. Translated, it gives CSVEGQLSPTYNEQFF.

V gene TRBV5-1 combines with J gene TRBJ2-3; no firm D call. The germline V gene has CDR1 SGHRS and CDR2 YFSETQ. The V gene lost 0 bases and the J gene lost 6 bases, with 8 bases spanning the gap. The CDR3 is 13 amino acids. The CDR3 loop is CASSLDQLDTQYF. CDR3 DNA: TGCGCCAGCAGCTTGGATCAACTGGATACGCAGTATTTT.

The V gene is TRBV5-1, the J gene TRBJ2-2; 7 bases align to TRBD1. V lost 0 bases to trimming and J lost 7 bases; unmatched junction nucleotides: 3. The CDR3 runs to 14 residues. Looked up from germline, CDR1 is SGHRS and CDR2 is YFSETQ. In nucleotides, the CDR3 is TGCGCCAGCAGCTTGGATAGGACAGGCGGGGAGCTGTTTTTT. Encoded protein: CASSLDRTGGELFF.

This clonotype occurred many times. The V gene is TRBV27, the J gene TRBJ2-3; possibly TRBD1 for D (5 bases). Germline CDR1 reads MNHEY; CDR2 reads SMNVEV (reference sequence). With 7 bases removed from V and 1 base from J, the gap between germline ends came to 15 bases. The CDR3 sequence is 15 residues long. This CDR3 is CASMVQAFGTDTQYF. CDR3 nucleotides: TGTGCCAGCATGGTACAGGCCTTCGGCACAGATACGCAGTATTTT.

This clonotype was counted only a few times. J is TRBJ2-7 and V is TRBV7-9; D may be TRBD1 or TRBD2 (5 bases each). The CDR3 contains 14 residues. Deletions cut 5 bases from V and 3 bases from J, with 14 bases between. CDR1 and CDR2 from the germline V gene are SEHNR and FQNEAQ (reference sequence). The CDR3 reads CASSPAQRGYEQYF. CDR3 coding DNA: TGTGCCAGCAGCCCCGCCCAGAGGGGCTACGAGCAGTACTTC.

The chain joins TRBV5-5 to TRBJ2-7, with 7 bases aligning to TRBD1. Trimming removed 3 bases from V and 2 bases from J; junction bases left unmatched: 8. Germline V CDR1 and CDR2: SGHKS, YYEKEE (reference sequence). This CDR3 region has 15 residues. Here the CDR3 DNA reads TGTGCCAGCAGCTCAGCCACCGGGACAGCCTACGAGCAGTACTTC. Translating it yields CASSSATGTAYEQYF.

This clonotype has only a few counts. V is TRBV7-2 and J is TRBJ1-2; maybe TRBD1 (5 bases). Trimming shortened V by 7 bases and J by 4 bases, and 22 bases separated the two germline ends. The germline gives CDR1 SGHTA, CDR2 FQGNSA. The CDR3 runs to 16 residues. CDR3 DNA sequence: TGTGCCAGCACCAATCCCCCCCCGGGACCCACCTATGGCTACACCTTC. This gives the protein CASTNPPPGPTYGYTF.

This clonotype turned up a few times. V and J are TRBV12-3 or TRBV12-4 and TRBJ2-3; D ambiguous. Trimming stripped 1 base from V and 7 bases from J, with 12 bases between. This CDR3 is 14 amino acids long. CDR3 sequence reads: CASSLGPQGYTQYF. For the CDR3, the DNA is TGTGCCAGCAGTTTAGGACCGCAAGGGTATACGCAGTATTTT.

The chain joins TRBV27 to TRBJ2-4, with unresolved D. The J call is in doubt because the DNA end fits TRBJ2-7 better. The CDR3 consists of 13 residues. The germline CDR1 and CDR2 sequences are MNHEY and SMNVEV (reference sequence). The CDR3 sequence: CASRASGFYEQYF. CDR3 nucleotides: TGTGCCAGCAGGGCCTCTGGGTTTTACGAGCAGTACTTC.

This clonotype came up a few times. The chain is built from TRBV5-1 and TRBJ2-1; D is ambiguous. V was cut by 4 bases and J by 2 bases, with 13 bases left in between. The CDR3 totals 15 residues. Per germline, CDR1 SGHRS and CDR2 YFSETQ. The CDR3 DNA is TGCGCCAGCAGCACAATTCCCTATACCTACAATGAGCAGTTCTTC. The encoded protein is CASSTIPYTYNEQFF.

This clonotype was detected a few times. The V call is TRBV7-2, the J call TRBJ2-1; D not resolved. The V and J ends lost 4 bases and 7 bases respectively, with 14 bases between them. CDR1 is SGHTA, CDR2 FQGNSA, per germline. The CDR3 extends over 14 amino acids. The CDR3 region is CASSSGPPGNEQFF. For the CDR3, the DNA is TGTGCCAGCAGCTCGGGCCCACCCGGGAATGAGCAGTTCTTC.

V gene TRBV29-1 combines with J gene TRBJ2-5; perhaps TRBD1 as D (6 bases). The J call is uncertain, as TRBJ2-7 better fits the DNA end. CDR1 and CDR2 from the germline V gene are SQVTM and ANQGSEA. This CDR3 is 13 amino acids long. The CDR3 DNA reads as TGCAGCGCTAAACAGGGCTCACGCGGCGAGCAGTACTTC. This encodes CSAKQGSRGEQYF.

The chain combines TRBV13 with TRBJ2-1, with D perhaps being TRBD1 or TRBD2 (5 bases each). The CDR3 runs 16 residues. V dropped 7 bases and J dropped 5 bases, with 21 bases sitting between them. In germline, CDR1 is PRHDT, CDR2 FYEKMQ (reference sequence). As DNA, the CDR3 is TGTGCCAGCACCCGGACAAGGAGGATCCCGAACAATGAGCAGTTCTTC. Translated, it gives CASTRTRRIPNNEQFF.

This chain links TRBV9 with TRBJ2-2; D not resolved. There are 14 residues in the CDR3. Germline assignment: CDR1 SGDLS and CDR2 YYNGEE. V shed 7 bases and J shed 0 bases, with 10 bases lying between them. The CDR3, as DNA: TGTGCCAGCGGAGAAGCGCCGAACACCGGGGAGCTGTTTTTT. This sequence encodes CASGEAPNTGELFF.

The sample holds one count of this clonotype. Being one base from a much bigger clone, this may be a read error. The chain has TRBV28 and TRBJ2-5; weak D call: TRBD2 (6 bases). Germline V gene data show CDR1 as MDHEN and CDR2 as SYDVKM. CDR3 length: 14 amino acids. CDR3 loop: CPSSYGLTQETQYF. The DNA of the CDR3 is TGTCCCAGCAGTTACGGACTAACCCAAGAGACCCAGTACTTC.

This chain joins TRBV7-2 and TRBJ2-3, with 9 bases that match TRBD2. Trimming cost V 4 bases and J 5 bases; bases outside gene matches: 7. The CDR3 spans 15 residues. Germline CDR1 and CDR2: SGHTA and FQGNSA. The CDR3 protein is CASSWGGGDEDTQYF. The CDR3 coding sequence is TGTGCCAGCAGCTGGGGCGGGGGGGATGAAGATACGCAGTATTTT.

The rearrangement joins TRBV6-2 or TRBV6-3 to TRBJ2-7; a possible D gene is TRBD1 (6 bases). Trimming removed 5 bases from V and 11 bases from J, with 13 bases in between. Germline CDR1 reads MNHEY; CDR2 reads SVGEGT. The CDR3 sequence is 11 residues long. For the CDR3, the DNA is TGTGCCAGCAGTCACGGACAGTCCAAGTACTTC. It translates to CASSHGQSKYF.

The chain joins TRBV20-1 to TRBJ2-4; 7 bases match TRBD1. The J call may be in error: the DNA end matches TRBJ2-7 better. The CDR3 has 15 amino acids. CDR1 is DFQATT and CDR2 is SNEGSKA in the germline V gene (reference sequence). The CDR3: CSARYRGGLHYEQYF. In DNA form, the CDR3 reads TGCAGTGCTAGATACAGGGGCGGGCTTCACTACGAGCAGTACTTC.

This clonotype showed up just a few times. The CDR3 bases are TGCAGTGCTAGTAGTACCCCGGGACTGGGGGAGACCCAGTACTTC. Residues: CSASSTPGLGETQYF. This sequence joins TRBV20-1 and TRBJ2-5; maybe TRBD2 (6 bases). The V gene's germline CDR1 is DFQATT and CDR2 SNEGSKA (reference sequence). The length of the CDR3 is 15 residues. Trimming took 3 bases from V and 5 from J, leaving 19 bases between them.

The V gene is TRBV15, the J gene TRBJ1-2; D gene ambiguous. V lost 0 bases to trimming and J lost 4 bases, with 15 bases between them. The CDR3 is made up of 16 amino acids. Germline CDR1 and CDR2: LNHNV and YYDKDF (reference sequence). CDR3 DNA sequence: TGTGCCACCAGCAGAGACTATTCGGGCAGGACCTATGGCTACACCTTC. Translating it yields CATSRDYSGRTYGYTF.

The chain recombines TRBV7-9 with TRBJ2-1; no reliable D call. Germline CDR1 SEHNR, CDR2 FQNEAQ (reference sequence). CDR3 length: 10 residues. Trimming pared 8 bases from V and 7 bases from J, leaving 6 bases between. CDR3 protein: CASAKNEQFF. The CDR3 DNA reads as TGTGCCAGCGCGAAAAATGAGCAGTTCTTC.

A few counts support this clonotype. The rearrangement uses TRBV29-1 and TRBJ2-3; maybe TRBD1 (6 bases). Per germline, CDR1 SQVTM and CDR2 ANQGSEA. This CDR3 region has 15 residues. V was cut by 4 bases and J by 3 bases, with 17 bases left in between. For the CDR3, the DNA is TGCAGCGTTGCCGATTCCGAGGGGGTAACAGATACGCAGTATTTT. Its protein is CSVADSEGVTDTQYF.

The rearrangement joins TRBV12-3 or TRBV12-4 to TRBJ2-3; D unclear. Trimming took off 4 bases at V and 9 bases at J, with 26 bases between the two ends. The CDR3 spans 17 residues. The CDR3 here is CASSSGNPLVSTRTQYF. Written as DNA, the CDR3 is TGTGCCAGCAGTTCCGGAAACCCACTTGTCTCCACCAGAACGCAGTATTTT.

The chain has TRBV11-1 and TRBJ1-1; D gene unclear. V was cut by 0 bases and J by 6 bases, with 11 bases left in between. Germline V lookup: CDR1 SGHAT, CDR2 FQDESV (reference sequence). The CDR3 has 14 amino acids. The CDR3 DNA follows: TGTGCCAGCAGCTTAGCGCCTTGGCAAGCTGAAGCTTTCTTT. This codes for CASSLAPWQAEAFF.